These 2 T cell receptor beta chains were all obtained from the same sample, sequenced in a study of T cells in Graves' hyperthyroidism and ophthalmopathy. What was amplified from RNA transcripts were TCR beta CDR3 regions. Using the HTBI primer set, a first-round RT-PCR was run on the TCR CDR3. TCRdb reprocessed the multiplex PCR reads via MiXCR and lists one record per CDR3 protein. The sample gives 640,000 or so distinct CDR3 sequences, under 15% of which show up once; roughly 4.5% is in the top ten. Sequenced sample: blood. The receptors were gathered from a woman in her forties with Graves' ophthalmopathy.

This clonotype was counted only a few times. V gene TRBV2 combines with J gene TRBJ1-2; D is unresolved. The germline V and J ends were trimmed by 4 bases and 0 bases, with 6 bases remaining between them. The CDR3 length is 13 residues. CDR1 and CDR2 from the germline V gene are SNHLY and FYNNEI. The CDR3 nucleotides read TGTGCCAGCAGTGGAACAACTAACTATGGCTACACCTTC. Translated: CASSGTTNYGYTF.

This clonotype came up many times. The chain employs TRBV6-1 and TRBJ1-1; 7 positions agree with TRBD1. The V segment lost 5 bases and the J segment 5 bases; nucleotides outside the gene matches: 5. Per the germline V gene, CDR1 is MNHNS and CDR2 is SASEGT. The CDR3 is 13 residues long. In DNA, the CDR3 is TGTGCCAGCAGTAGACCCAGGGGGACTGAAGCTTTCTTT. Its protein is CASSRPRGTEAFF.